This TCR beta chain stems from a study of somatic mutations in cytotoxic T cells in rheumatoid arthritis. Broader study findings: Unlike healthy controls, rheumatoid arthritis patients had CD8+ clonality that increased with age.

Method: immunoSEQ multiplex PCR; TCRdb's copy keeps in-frame clones and lacks some. This sample yields 2,000 to 3,000 clones, of which roughly 80% are seen a single time; 50% belongs to the top ten. On this clone itself: No antigen is known for it.

Sequences were obtained from CD8+ T cells sorted from blood. The sequence derives from a man in his sixties with rheumatoid arthritis.

The CDR3 coding sequence is TGTGCCAGCAGTTTGGCTCTGGTGGACGAGCAGTACTTC. Its translation is CASSLALVDEQYF. The V and J genes are TRBV27 and TRBJ2-7, with D unclear. Germline V gene sequence: CDR1 MNHEY, CDR2 SMNVEV (reference sequence). Trimming pared 3 bases from V and 5 bases from J, leaving 11 bases between. The CDR3 runs to 13 residues.